These 25 T cell receptor beta chains originate from one sample sequenced in a study of cytomegalovirus exposure and HLA in healthy donors (dated by TCRdb to about 2017). Library construction relied on the immunoSEQ multiplex PCR assay. TCRdb obtained this table from immuneACCESS and retained in-frame rearrangements with V and J assigned. These tables miss some clones; where compared with another copy, unresolved V genes account for less than half of the shortfall, and the remainder is unexplained. This sample holds fewer than 250,000 clones; approximately 87% were observed only once. Jointly, the top ten make up 2.6% of the sample. Material: PBMCs. Receptor source: a man aged 18 to 30 in good health and CMV-seronegative.

V and J are TRBV7-2 and TRBJ2-7, with unresolved D. V dropped 6 bases and J dropped 1 base, with 10 bases sitting between them. Germline V gene data show CDR1 as SGHTA and CDR2 as FQGNSA. The CDR3 spans 13 residues. The DNA of the CDR3 is TGTGCCAGCAGAAGCCGTTCTTCCTACGAGCAGTACTTC. Protein: CASRSRSSYEQYF. Using reference TRBV7-2 and TRBJ2-7 for the parts outside the CDR3, the full variable domain is GAGVSQSPSNKVTEKGKDVELRCDPISGHTALYWYRQSLGQGLEFLIYFQGNSAPDKSGLPSDRFSAERTGGSVSTLTIQRTQQEDSAVYLCASRSRSSYEQYFGPGTRLTVT.

J is TRBJ2-7 and V is TRBV2; 12 bases are shared with TRBD2. The germline V gene encodes CDR1 SNHLY and CDR2 FYNNEI. The CDR3 extends over 14 amino acids. Trimming took 6 bases from V and 6 from J; bases not matched to a gene: 6. This CDR3 is CASSQLAGGSEQYF. CDR3 bases: TGTGCCAGCAGCCAACTAGCGGGGGGCTCCGAGCAGTACTTC.

Only a few counts were recorded for this clone. This chain uses TRBV28 with TRBJ1-1; D remains ambiguous. Trimming stripped 3 bases from V and 1 base from J, with 12 bases between. This CDR3 has 15 amino acids. Germline V gene sequence: CDR1 MDHEN, CDR2 SYDVKM. The CDR3 sequence: CASSFSWAQNTEAFF. The CDR3 DNA reads as TGTGCCAGCAGTTTTAGTTGGGCCCAGAACACTGAAGCTTTCTTT.

V gene TRBV6-5 combines with J gene TRBJ1-4; no definite D call. The CDR3 is 14 residues long. CDR1 MNHEY and CDR2 SVGAGI come from the germline V gene. The ends were cut back, 2 bases at V and 6 bases at J, with 10 bases in the middle. CDR3 loop: CASSYERVDEKLFF. CDR3 nucleotides: TGTGCCAGCAGTTACGAGAGGGTCGATGAAAAACTGTTTTTT.

The V gene is TRBV2, the J gene TRBJ1-5; the D gene is possibly TRBD1 (5 bases). Per the germline V gene, CDR1 is SNHLY and CDR2 is FYNNEI. The V gene lost 5 bases and the J gene lost 5 bases, with 13 bases spanning the gap. The CDR3 contains 14 residues. CDR3 residues: CASSIGEGYQPQHF. The DNA for the CDR3 is TGTGCCAGCAGTATTGGGGAGGGGTATCAGCCCCAGCATTTT.

The V and J genes are TRBV5-4 and TRBJ2-7; 7 bases line up with TRBD2. The length of the CDR3 is 14 residues. Germline loops: CDR1 SGHNT, CDR2 YYREEE (reference sequence). With 4 bases clipped from V and 3 bases from J, the junction kept 7 bases outside the gene matches. CDR3 residues: CASSGGGGGYEQYF. CDR3 in DNA: TGTGCCAGCAGCGGAGGTGGGGGGGGCTACGAGCAGTACTTC.

The chain is built from TRBV18 and TRBJ1-1; a possible D gene is TRBD1 (5 bases). This CDR3 is built from 17 residues. Trimming left V 2 bases short and J 3 bases short, with 19 bases between. Germline V gives CDR1 KGHSH, CDR2 LQKENI. The chain's CDR3 is CASSPGAAGSGYTEAFF. DNA for the CDR3: TGTGCCAGCTCACCAGGGGCTGCAGGGTCTGGATACACTGAAGCTTTCTTT.

This clone was seen a single time. The chain uses TRBV27 and TRBJ1-5, with D possibly TRBD1 on 6 matching bases. The CDR3 has 13 residues. Germline CDR1 reads MNHEY; CDR2 reads SMNVEV (reference sequence). V dropped 5 bases and J dropped 6 bases, with 11 bases sitting between them. CDR3 nucleotides: TGTGCCAGCAGTCCTACAGGGACTCAGCCCCAGCATTTT. Protein sequence: CASSPTGTQPQHF.

The rearrangement uses TRBV2 and TRBJ2-7, with a tentative D call TRBD1 (6 bases). The CDR3 sequence is 12 residues long. CDR1 is SNHLY and CDR2 is FYNNEI in the germline V gene. V lost 10 bases and J 2 bases, leaving 12 bases between the germline ends. The CDR3 DNA sequence: TGTGCCACAAAAGGACAGACCTACGAGCAGTACTTC. Protein: CATKGQTYEQYF.

The chain recombines TRBV23-1 with TRBJ2-7, with D tentatively TRBD2 (6 bases). TRBV23-1 is given ORF status, its function remaining uncertain. The CDR3 has 20 residues. V was trimmed by 0 bases and J by 0 bases, leaving 24 bases between them. The CDR3 coding sequence is TGCGCCAGCAGTCAATCGAAGGAATTCATTGTAGCGGCTATCTCCTACGAGCAGTACTTC. Translation: CASSQSKEFIVAAISYEQYF.

This rearrangement joins TRBV19 to TRBJ1-2; 8 nucleotides align to TRBD1. Germline trimming cut 5 bases from V and 7 bases from J; bases unmatched to any gene: 12. Germline CDR1 reads LNHDA; CDR2 reads SQIVND (reference sequence). CDR3 size: 15 residues. DNA of the CDR3: TGTGCCAGTAGTGTCAATCCCGGGACAGGTCCTGGCTACACCTTC. The encoded protein is CASSVNPGTGPGYTF.

The gene calls are TRBV6-1 and TRBJ1-1; D call uncertain. The V gene lost 5 bases and the J gene lost 5 bases, with 12 bases spanning the gap. The CDR3 is 13 residues long. Germline V CDR1 and CDR2: MNHNS, SASEGT. CDR3 region: CASSRMEWTEAFF. In DNA form, the CDR3 reads TGTGCCAGCAGTAGGATGGAGTGGACTGAAGCTTTCTTT.

This sequence joins TRBV11-3 and TRBJ2-7; tentative D call: TRBD1 (6 bases). Germline V gene data show CDR1 as SGHNT and CDR2 as YENEEA. The CDR3 sequence is 13 residues long. V was pared by 5 bases and J by 2 bases, with 10 bases between. The DNA for the CDR3 is TGTGCCAGCAGCGTCGGGACAACCTACGAGCAGTACTTC. It specifies CASSVGTTYEQYF.

The gene calls are TRBV2 and TRBJ2-4, with TRBD1 matching 7 bases. After removal of 8 bases from V and 4 bases from J, the junction contained 8 bases not matched to a gene. This CDR3 comprises 14 residues. In germline, CDR1 is SNHLY, CDR2 FYNNEI. In DNA form, the CDR3 reads TGTGCCAGCGGCAAGGGGGCGCTTAAAAACATTCAGTACTTC. Amino acids: CASGKGALKNIQYF.

The rearrangement joins TRBV18 to TRBJ2-7; TRBD1 is a possible D gene (5 bases). V lost 3 bases and J lost 5, with 11 bases in between. Germline V gives CDR1 KGHSH, CDR2 LQKENI. The CDR3 loop spans 13 amino acids. DNA of the CDR3: TGTGCCAGCTCACCGATCGAGGACAACGAGCAGTACTTC. Translation: CASSPIEDNEQYF.

The CDR3 protein is CASSPRDRREYEQYF. The CDR3 DNA is TGTGCCAGCAGCCCCCGGGACAGGCGTGAGTACGAGCAGTACTTC. V is TRBV9 and J is TRBJ2-7; 8 bases match TRBD1. V dropped 4 bases and J dropped 4; count of bases not matched to a gene: 10. Germline V gene sequence: CDR1 SGDLS, CDR2 YYNGEE. This CDR3 has 15 residues.

The chain combines TRBV4-3 with TRBJ1-3; 7 nucleotides match TRBD1. Trimming cost V 5 bases and J 3 bases; bases outside gene matches: 4. Germline V lookup: CDR1 LGHNA, CDR2 YSLEER. The CDR3 contains 14 residues. The CDR3 DNA follows: TGCGCCAGCAGCGATCGGACAGGTGGAAACACCATATATTTT. Protein: CASSDRTGGNTIYF.

The chain recombines TRBV28 with TRBJ2-5, with 10 nucleotides matching TRBD1. This CDR3 is built from 15 residues. CDR1 and CDR2 from the germline V gene are MDHEN and SYDVKM. J gave up 5 bases and V 5 bases, and 8 bases lay outside the gene matches. The CDR3: CASSHAGTGDETQYF. The CDR3 nucleotides read TGTGCCAGCAGTCACGCCGGGACAGGGGATGAGACCCAGTACTTC.

This clone was detected only once. This sequence joins TRBV27 and TRBJ2-2, with 10 bases identical to TRBD2. Looked up from germline, CDR1 is MNHEY and CDR2 is SMNVEV (reference sequence). V lost 5 bases and J lost 7; bases outside the gene matches: 7. This CDR3 is 15 amino acids long. In DNA, the CDR3 is TGTGCCAGCAGTCCAGCGGGGGGGCCCGACGGGGAGCTGTTTTTT. Translating it yields CASSPAGGPDGELFF.

This sequence joins TRBV5-1 and TRBJ2-2; the D gene is possibly TRBD2 (5 bases). Germline V lookup: CDR1 SGHRS, CDR2 YFSETQ. Trimming removed 4 bases at V and 5 bases at J, with 12 bases between. The CDR3 spans 14 residues. The CDR3 protein is CASSQLGRTGELFF. DNA of the CDR3: TGCGCCAGCAGCCAGCTAGGGAGAACCGGGGAGCTGTTTTTT.

The rearrangement uses TRBV29-1 and TRBJ2-7; possible D gene TRBD2, 5 bases. Germline CDR1 reads SQVTM; CDR2 reads ANQGSEA. V shed 3 bases and J shed 0 bases, with 12 bases lying between them. CDR3 length: 14 amino acids. CDR3 protein: CSVEGGFSSYEQYF. CDR3 nucleotide sequence: TGCAGCGTTGAGGGCGGGTTTAGCTCCTACGAGCAGTACTTC.

J is TRBJ2-7 and V is TRBV7-9; 9 bases fit TRBD2. CDR3 length: 14 residues. Per the germline V gene, CDR1 is SEHNR and CDR2 is FQNEAQ (reference sequence). V lost 4 bases and J lost 0; bases outside the gene matches: 1. The CDR3 DNA sequence: TGTGCCAGCAGCTCAGCGGGGGGCTCCTACGAGCAGTACTTC. Its translation is CASSSAGGSYEQYF.

This chain connects TRBV19 to TRBJ1-6, with 11 bases aligning to TRBD1. Germline assignment: CDR1 LNHDA and CDR2 SQIVND (reference sequence). The J segment lost 10 bases and the V segment lost 4 bases, leaving 9 bases of the junction unmatched. There are 16 residues in the CDR3. The CDR3 is CASSTLPGQGASPLHF. The CDR3 DNA reads TGTGCCAGTAGTACCCTCCCCGGACAGGGGGCCTCACCCCTCCACTTT.

This clone was seen more than once but under ten times. The chain's CDR3 is CASRKLGGRALAGGTDTQYF. The CDR3, as DNA: TGTGCCAGCAGGAAGTTAGGGGGAAGAGCCCTAGCGGGGGGCACAGATACGCAGTATTTT. The rearrangement joins TRBV28 to TRBJ2-3, with TRBD2 identical over 10 bases. The length of the CDR3 is 20 residues. Per germline, CDR1 MDHEN and CDR2 SYDVKM. V shed 6 bases and J 1 base; nucleotides not matched to a gene: 19.

This clone was recorded only once. The chain recombines TRBV4-3 with TRBJ2-2; TRBD1 matches at 10 bases. Germline CDR1 reads LGHNA; CDR2 reads YSLEER. With V trimmed by 1 base and J by 8 bases, 4 bases remained unmatched. The CDR3 has 15 residues. This chain's CDR3 is CASSQGGQGLGELFF. CDR3 nucleotide sequence: TGCGCCAGCAGCCAAGGGGGACAGGGGTTAGGGGAGCTGTTTTTT.